This T cell receptor (beta chain) is from a study of blood T cells in healthy people across ages. The V gene lost 2 bases and the J gene lost 0 bases, with 8 bases spanning the gap. Germline V gene sequence: CDR1 SGHVS, CDR2 FQNEAQ. The CDR3 extends over 15 amino acids. Combining a sample-barcoded 5' primer with a J-beta primer mix, a second PCR ran for roughly 7 to 12 cycles. Each CDR3 protein is one row after TCRdb ran MiXCR on the 5' RACE reads. The sample yields hundreds of thousands of distinct CDR3 sequences, 20% to 25% seen once. Total RNA, at least 5 micrograms per sample, came from PBMCs. The source is a man aged 65 to 85 in good health. The chain links TRBV7-8 to TRBJ2-1; D gene unclear. Sequenced material: blood. The CDR3 DNA follows: TGTGCCAGCAGCTTATCCTCCCTCTCCTACAATGAGCAGTTCTTC. The encoded protein is CASSLSSLSYNEQFF.